A single sample gave rise to the 24 T cell receptor beta chains below, sequenced in a study of early T cells in non-severe SARS-CoV-2 infection. Each CDR3 protein gets one entry after TCRdb re-called the 5' RACE reads with MiXCR. The table lists about 41,000 distinct CDR3 sequences, roughly 10% of them singletons, with roughly 10% in the top ten. The material sequenced was whole blood. The origin of the receptors is an adult who was a healthcare worker with PCR-confirmed SARS-CoV-2 infection or an uninfected control (not recorded which).

The chain couples TRBV24-1 to TRBJ2-5, with 8 bases matching TRBD1. The CDR3 loop spans 15 amino acids. CDR1 is KGHDR and CDR2 is SFDVKD in the germline V gene. The J segment lost 4 bases and the V segment lost 6 bases, leaving 9 bases of the junction unmatched. Written as DNA, the CDR3 is TGTGCCACCAGTCCCACAGGGGGTACGGGAGAGACCCAGTACTTC. This gives the protein CATSPTGGTGETQYF.

The gene calls are TRBV14 and TRBJ1-1; 8 bases align to TRBD1. Germline V CDR1 and CDR2: SGHDN, FVKESK. The CDR3 is made up of 17 amino acids. The V gene end was trimmed by 3 bases and the J gene end by 4 bases; junction bases not matched to a gene: 13. DNA of the CDR3: TGTGCCAGCAGCCACCCCAAACCCGGGACAGGTCTCACTGAAGCTTTCTTT. Its translation: CASSHPKPGTGLTEAFF. Full variable domain (missing parts from reference TRBV14 and TRBJ1-1): EAGVTQFPSHSVIEKGQTVTLRCDPISGHDNLYWYRRVMGKEIKFLLHFVKESKQDESGMPNNRFLAERTGGTYSTLKVQPAELEDSGVYFCASSHPKPGTGLTEAFFGQGTRLTVV.

This clonotype came up many times. The chain recombines TRBV5-1 with TRBJ1-6; 7 bases align to TRBD1. The germline V gene has CDR1 SGHRS and CDR2 YFSETQ. Germline trimming cut 5 bases from V and 6 bases from J; bases unmatched to any gene: 5. The CDR3 contains 14 residues. The CDR3 DNA sequence: TGCGCCAGCAGTCCGGGGACAGTTAATTCACCCCTCCACTTT. It encodes CASSPGTVNSPLHF.

The sample holds many counts of this clonotype. The chain combines TRBV2 with TRBJ2-3; D not resolved. With 4 bases removed from V and 2 bases from J, the gap between germline ends came to 16 bases. The germline gives CDR1 SNHLY, CDR2 FYNNEI. CDR3 length equals 16 residues. The CDR3 DNA reads TGTGCCAGCAGTGGGCTCCTTGATAGGGACACAGATACGCAGTATTTT. The encoded protein is CASSGLLDRDTDTQYF.

The chain recombines TRBV7-9 with TRBJ1-2; D unclear. V was clipped by 5 bases and J by 3 bases, with 13 bases between them. The CDR3 loop spans 14 amino acids. Germline V gene data show CDR1 as SEHNR and CDR2 as FQNEAQ (reference sequence). CDR3 sequence: CASSPWGTDYGYTF. The CDR3 nucleotides are TGTGCCAGCAGCCCCTGGGGAACGGACTATGGCTACACCTTC.

In its sample, this clonotype was seen many times. The genes are TRBV11-1 and TRBJ2-1, with TRBD2 as a possible D gene (6 bases). Germline-derived CDR1 and CDR2 are SGHAT and FQDESV (reference sequence). The CDR3 is 15 amino acids. V was trimmed by 7 bases and J by 3 bases, leaving 16 bases between them. In nucleotides, the CDR3 is TGTGCCAGCACCTCCTTGGGACTTCTCTACAATGAGCAGTTCTTC. Translating gives CASTSLGLLYNEQFF.

The chain is built from TRBV7-3 and TRBJ2-1; 12 bases are a match to TRBD2. Germline V gene sequence: CDR1 SGHTA, CDR2 FQGTGA. The CDR3 is 21 amino acids. Trimming cost V 3 bases and J 1 base; bases outside gene matches: 16. The DNA for the CDR3 is TGTGCCAGCAGCTTGTGGCGGCCCGGGACTAGCGGGCGCGATTCCTACAATGAGCAGTTCTTC. This gives the protein CASSLWRPGTSGRDSYNEQFF.

The chain is built from TRBV30 and TRBJ2-5; D perhaps matches TRBD2 (6 bases). This CDR3 region has 17 residues. The V gene lost 4 bases and the J gene lost 4 bases, with 25 bases spanning the gap. Germline CDR1 GTSNPN, CDR2 SVGIG (reference sequence). CDR3 sequence reads: CAWNPPRGTSMGETQYF. Written as DNA, the CDR3 is TGTGCCTGGAACCCGCCGCGCGGGACTTCAATGGGAGAGACCCAGTACTTC.

This clonotype was picked up many times. The chain is built from TRBV6-6 and TRBJ2-3; TRBD2 agrees at 14 bases. Germline V gene lookup returns CDR1 MNHNY and CDR2 SVGAGI (reference sequence). The V gene end was trimmed by 10 bases and the J gene end by 5 bases; junction bases not matched to a gene: 8. The CDR3 extends over 15 amino acids. CDR3: CATSTSGGARDTQYF. For the CDR3, the DNA is TGTGCCACCTCGACTAGCGGGGGGGCTAGAGATACGCAGTATTTT.

This clonotype was recorded at least ten times. The gene calls are TRBV10-3 and TRBJ2-2, with D possibly being TRBD1 (6 bases). CDR3 length: 19 residues. V lost 9 bases and J lost 3, with 29 bases in between. Germline loops: CDR1 ENHRY, CDR2 SYGVKD. This CDR3 is CAMRPGVGNQTIYTGELFF. The CDR3 nucleotides are TGTGCCATGCGTCCAGGGGTGGGTAACCAGACGATTTACACCGGGGAGCTGTTTTTT.

This clonotype was seen more than once but under ten times. The chain recombines TRBV19 with TRBJ2-6; unclear D gene. Germline-derived CDR1 and CDR2 are LNHDA and SQIVND (reference sequence). The V end was cut by 5 bases, the J end by 1 base, with 9 bases between. The CDR3 contains 15 residues. DNA for the CDR3: TGTGCCAGTAGTTTTAGAGAATCTGGGGCCAACGTCCTGACTTTC. Amino acid sequence: CASSFRESGANVLTF.

The chain uses TRBV18 and TRBJ1-4, with 8 bases matching TRBD1. The CDR3 covers 15 residues. J lost 3 bases, V lost 3 bases, and 3 bases had no gene match. Germline values: CDR1 KGHSH, CDR2 LQKENI. This chain's CDR3 is CASSPQGAANEKLFF. The CDR3 DNA follows: TGTGCCAGCTCACCCCAGGGGGCCGCTAATGAAAAACTGTTTTTT.

The chain recombines TRBV4-2 with TRBJ2-1; 14 bases match TRBD2. The CDR3 is 17 amino acids. CDR1 is LGHNA, CDR2 YNFKEQ, per germline. V trimming: 4 bases; J trimming: 9 bases; junction bases outside the gene matches: 11. The CDR3 loop is CASSRQTSGGVRGEQFF. In nucleotides, the CDR3 is TGTGCCAGCAGCCGCCAGACTAGCGGGGGGGTCCGTGGTGAGCAGTTCTTC.

Note on this clonotype: One end of the junction is discordant with germline, which a read error may explain. This chain links TRBV12-3 or TRBV12-4 with TRBJ2-7, with D possibly matching TRBD1 (5 bases). This CDR3 region has 16 residues. The CDR3 DNA reads as TGTGCCAGCAGCTTAGGGGAAGGCGTCCACTCGGTCGAGCAGTACTTC. The encoded protein is CASSLGEGVHSVEQYF.

The CDR3 sequence is CASSQDGTGGLDGYTF. In DNA form, the CDR3 reads TGCGCCAGCAGCCAAGATGGGACAGGGGGCCTTGATGGCTACACCTTC. This chain uses TRBV4-3 with TRBJ1-2, with TRBD1 matching over 12 bases. CDR3 length equals 16 residues. The germline V gene has CDR1 LGHNA and CDR2 YSLEER. Losses at the gene ends were 0 bases for V and 6 bases for J; bases not matched to a gene: 5.

The chain employs TRBV29-1 and TRBJ2-7; 11 nucleotides align to TRBD1. Trimming cost V 7 bases and J 5 bases; bases outside gene matches: 7. CDR1 and CDR2 (germline): SQVTM, ANQGSEA. CDR3 size: 13 residues. CDR3 sequence: CSARGGQGDEQYF. The DNA for the CDR3 is TGCAGCGCCAGAGGGGGACAGGGGGACGAGCAGTACTTC.

By frequency in the sample, this clonotype is medium-sized. CDR3 sequence reads: CASSSPLRNEQFF. The CDR3 coding sequence is TGTGCCAGCAGTTCCCCCCTTAGGAATGAGCAGTTCTTC. This chain connects TRBV6-5 to TRBJ2-1; no definite D call. The germline V and J ends were trimmed by 4 bases and 7 bases, with 11 bases remaining between them. CDR3 length equals 13 residues. Germline V gives CDR1 MNHEY, CDR2 SVGAGI.

The chain recombines TRBV5-1 with TRBJ2-3; perhaps TRBD2 as D (5 bases). Germline CDR1 is SGHRS and CDR2 is YFSETQ. The CDR3 loop spans 13 amino acids. Trimming left V 3 bases short and J 1 base short, with 6 bases between. CDR3 loop: CASSSRGTDTQYF. The CDR3 DNA follows: TGCGCCAGCAGCTCGAGGGGCACAGATACGCAGTATTTT.

The chain combines TRBV11-2 with TRBJ2-7, with 8 bases that match TRBD2. The length of the CDR3 is 15 residues. With V trimmed by 4 bases and J by 0 bases, 5 bases remained unmatched. CDR1 is SGHAT, CDR2 FQNNGV, per germline. The DNA for the CDR3 is TGTGCCAGCAGCTACGGCGGGGGGTCCTCCTACGAGCAGTACTTC. Encoded protein: CASSYGGGSSYEQYF.

The chain carries TRBV4-1 and TRBJ2-1; tentative D call: TRBD1 (6 bases). The CDR3 sequence is 16 residues long. The V gene's germline CDR1 is MGHRA and CDR2 YSYEKL. Trimming removed 0 bases from V and 5 bases from J, with 14 bases in between. The CDR3 DNA follows: TGCGCCAGCAGCCAAGAAGGACAGTTTCTACACAATGAGCAGTTCTTC. Its protein product is CASSQEGQFLHNEQFF.

A few counts support this clonotype. This chain links TRBV20-1 with TRBJ1-1; D may be TRBD1 (5 bases). CDR1 is DFQATT, CDR2 SNEGSKA, per germline (reference sequence). There are 15 residues in the CDR3. The V end was cut by 3 bases, the J end by 5 bases, with 19 bases between. CDR3 nucleotides: TGCAGTGCTAGTTTCTCCGGCAGGGCCTGGACTGAAGCTTTCTTT. The encoded protein is CSASFSGRAWTEAFF.

V usage is TRBV20-1 and J usage is TRBJ2-2; 7 bases match TRBD1. There are 14 residues in the CDR3. V was pared by 5 bases and J by 2 bases, with 5 bases of the junction left unmatched. Germline lookup yields CDR1 DFQATT and CDR2 SNEGSKA (reference sequence). The CDR3 protein is CSASDRINTGELFF. The CDR3 DNA is TGCAGTGCTTCGGACAGGATAAACACCGGGGAGCTGTTTTTT.

This clonotype was seen ten or more times. The rearrangement links TRBV5-4 to TRBJ1-2, with 11 bases lining up with TRBD1. The CDR3 consists of 13 residues. Germline V CDR1 and CDR2: SGHNT, YYREEE (reference sequence). With 4 bases clipped from V and 8 bases from J, the junction kept 4 bases outside the gene matches. CDR3 in DNA: TGTGCCAGCAGCAAGGGACAGGGGGTAGGCTACACCTTC. It translates to CASSKGQGVGYTF.

The chain uses TRBV7-6 and TRBJ1-2; possibly TRBD1 for D (5 bases). V was shortened by 5 bases and J by 4 bases, with 14 bases between the two germline ends. This CDR3 region has 14 residues. The germline V gene has CDR1 SGHVS and CDR2 FNYEAQ. The CDR3 loop reads CASSGQQASYGYTF. The CDR3 nucleotides are TGTGCCAGCAGCGGGCAACAGGCAAGCTATGGCTACACCTTC.